Listed here are 6 T cell receptor beta chains from one sample, sequenced in a study of blood T cell repertoires in COVID-19. TCRdb's copy holds only in-frame clones and misses some; the assay was immunoSEQ multiplex PCR. Among 200,000 to 300,000 clones, around 80% were seen once, and the ten largest hold less than 4%. What was sequenced was peripheral blood. These receptors came from a woman aged 18 to 35 with acute or convalescent COVID-19.

The V call is TRBV15, the J call TRBJ2-5; D not certain. Trimming cost V 3 bases and J 2 bases, with 4 bases left between them. The germline V gene has CDR1 LNHNV and CDR2 YYDKDF (reference sequence). The CDR3 has 12 residues. The CDR3 spells CATSRRQETQYF. The DNA for the CDR3 is TGTGCCACCAGCAGGCGGCAAGAGACCCAGTACTTC.

V and J are TRBV7-2 and TRBJ2-1; TRBD2 matches at 11 bases. Germline V gene data show CDR1 as SGHTA and CDR2 as FQGNSA. J gave up 9 bases and V 1 base, and 5 bases lay outside the gene matches. This CDR3 spans 15 amino acids. CDR3 sequence: CASSLEGTSGVEQFF. The CDR3, as DNA: TGTGCCAGCAGCTTAGAAGGGACTAGCGGAGTTGAGCAGTTCTTC.

The V call is TRBV29-1, the J call TRBJ1-1; the D is unclear. This CDR3 region has 11 residues. Germline V lookup: CDR1 SQVTM, CDR2 ANQGSEA. Trimming removed 7 bases from V and 4 bases from J, with 10 bases in between. As DNA, the CDR3 is TGCAGCGCCCGAGCCGGCACTGAAGCTTTCTTT. This gives the protein CSARAGTEAFF.

The CDR3 region is CASSTWTGEDTQYF. CDR3 DNA: TGTGCCAGCAGCACTTGGACAGGGGAAGATACGCAGTATTTT. The V and J genes are TRBV7-8 and TRBJ2-3; TRBD1 agrees at 9 bases. J gave up 5 bases and V 5 bases, and 5 bases lay outside the gene matches. The germline V gene has CDR1 SGHVS and CDR2 FQNEAQ. The CDR3 has 14 amino acids.

The chain is built from TRBV19 and TRBJ2-7; no definite D call. V lost 5 bases and J lost 2, with 10 bases in between. CDR1 is LNHDA, CDR2 SQIVND, per germline (reference sequence). The CDR3 totals 13 residues. CDR3 nucleotides: TGTGCCAGTAGTCAGGCGAGCCCCTACGAGCAGTACTTC. This translates into CASSQASPYEQYF.

The chain recombines TRBV7-9 with TRBJ2-2, with 14 bases aligning to TRBD2. V lost 5 bases to trimming and J lost 4 bases; unmatched junction nucleotides: 3. Germline V gene sequence: CDR1 SEHNR, CDR2 FQNEAQ (reference sequence). The CDR3 runs 16 residues. The CDR3 is CASSDGLAGGTGELFF. The CDR3 DNA follows: TGTGCCAGCAGCGATGGACTAGCGGGAGGCACCGGGGAGCTGTTTTTT.